The text below deals with one TCR beta chain. The data were obtained in a study of blood T cell repertoires in COVID-19. In the study overall: T cells, B-cell-depleted T cells, or PBMCs provided the cDNA or gDNA that served as material.

TCRdb's copy holds only in-frame clones and misses some; the assay was immunoSEQ multiplex PCR. The top ten hold around 2% of the sample, which has 250,000 to 300,000 clones, about 89% seen once. This TCR came from a young woman with COVID-19, enrolled during active disease. Sequenced: peripheral blood.

CDR3 in amino acids: CASSQSRGQYNEQFF. The CDR3 DNA sequence: TGCGCCAGCAGTCAATCTCGGGGACAGTACAATGAGCAGTTCTTC. This rearrangement joins TRBV23-1 to TRBJ2-1, with TRBD1 identical over 7 bases. TRBV23-1 is identified as an open reading frame with a role that is uncertain. The CDR3 extends over 15 amino acids. V lost 0 bases to trimming and J lost 4 bases; unmatched junction nucleotides: 3.